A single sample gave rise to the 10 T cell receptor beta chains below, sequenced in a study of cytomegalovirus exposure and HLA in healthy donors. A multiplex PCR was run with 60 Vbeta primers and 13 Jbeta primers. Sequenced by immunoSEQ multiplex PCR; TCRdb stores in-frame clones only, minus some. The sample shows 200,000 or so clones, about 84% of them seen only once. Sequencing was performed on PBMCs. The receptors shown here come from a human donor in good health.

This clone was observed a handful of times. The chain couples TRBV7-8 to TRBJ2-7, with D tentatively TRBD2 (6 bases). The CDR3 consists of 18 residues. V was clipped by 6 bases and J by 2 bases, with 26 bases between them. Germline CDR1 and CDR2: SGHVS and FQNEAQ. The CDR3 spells CASSPRTETGTVTYEQYF. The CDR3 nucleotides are TGTGCCAGCAGTCCTAGAACAGAGACCGGGACTGTGACCTACGAGCAGTACTTC.

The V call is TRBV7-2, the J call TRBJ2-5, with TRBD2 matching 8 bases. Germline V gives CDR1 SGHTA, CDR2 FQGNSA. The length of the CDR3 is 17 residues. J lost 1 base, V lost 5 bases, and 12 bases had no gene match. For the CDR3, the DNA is TGTGCCAGCAGCAAATCCCGCCTGACTAGCGCCCAAGAGACCCAGTACTTC. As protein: CASSKSRLTSAQETQYF.

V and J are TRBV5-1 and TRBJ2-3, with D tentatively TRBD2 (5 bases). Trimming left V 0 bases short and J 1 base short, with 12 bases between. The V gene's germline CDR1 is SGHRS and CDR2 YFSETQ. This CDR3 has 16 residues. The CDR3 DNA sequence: TGCGCCAGCAGCTTGGCCCCGGGGTTTGGCACAGATACGCAGTATTTT. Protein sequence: CASSLAPGFGTDTQYF.

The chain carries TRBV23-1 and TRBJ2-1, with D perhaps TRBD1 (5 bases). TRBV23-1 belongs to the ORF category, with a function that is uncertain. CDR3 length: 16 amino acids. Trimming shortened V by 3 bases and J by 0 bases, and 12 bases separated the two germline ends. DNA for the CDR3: TGCGCCAGCAGTCACGTCTTAAGGGGCTCCTACAATGAGCAGTTCTTC. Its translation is CASSHVLRGSYNEQFF.

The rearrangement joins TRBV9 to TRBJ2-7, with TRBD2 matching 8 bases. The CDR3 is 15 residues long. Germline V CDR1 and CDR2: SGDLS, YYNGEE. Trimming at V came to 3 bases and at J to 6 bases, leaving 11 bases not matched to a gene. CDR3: CASSARGLGFGEQYF. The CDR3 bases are TGTGCCAGCAGCGCGAGGGGACTAGGTTTTGGCGAGCAGTACTTC.

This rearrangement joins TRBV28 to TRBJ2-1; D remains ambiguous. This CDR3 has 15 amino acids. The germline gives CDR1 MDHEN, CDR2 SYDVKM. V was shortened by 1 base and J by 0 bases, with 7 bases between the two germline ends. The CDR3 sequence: CASSLFMSSYNEQFF. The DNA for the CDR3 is TGTGCCAGCAGTTTATTCATGAGCTCCTACAATGAGCAGTTCTTC. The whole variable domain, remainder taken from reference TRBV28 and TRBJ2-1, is DVKVTQSSRYLVKRTGEKVFLECVQDMDHENMFWYRQDPGLGLRLIYFSYDVKMKEKGDIPEGYSVSREKKERFSLILESASTNQTSMYLCASSLFMSSYNEQFFGPGTRLTVL.

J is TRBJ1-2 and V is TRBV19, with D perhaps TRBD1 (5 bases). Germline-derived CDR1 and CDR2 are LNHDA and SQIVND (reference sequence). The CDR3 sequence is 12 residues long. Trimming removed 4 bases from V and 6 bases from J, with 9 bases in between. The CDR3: CASSNRMDGYTF. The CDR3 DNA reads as TGTGCCAGTAGTAACAGGATGGATGGCTACACCTTC.

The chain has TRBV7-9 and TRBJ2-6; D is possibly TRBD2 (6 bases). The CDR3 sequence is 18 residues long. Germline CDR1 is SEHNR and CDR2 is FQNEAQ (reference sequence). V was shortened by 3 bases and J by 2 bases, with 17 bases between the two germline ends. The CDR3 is CASSFSIGGSTGANVLTF. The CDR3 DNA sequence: TGTGCCAGCAGCTTCTCTATCGGGGGAAGCACTGGGGCCAACGTCCTGACTTTC.

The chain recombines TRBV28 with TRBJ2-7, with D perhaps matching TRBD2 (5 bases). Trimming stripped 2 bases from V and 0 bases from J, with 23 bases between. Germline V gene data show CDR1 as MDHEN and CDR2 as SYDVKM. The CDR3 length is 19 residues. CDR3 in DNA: TGTGCCAGCAGTTTAGGCCGCCGGGTCCTCGCAGAGGGCTCCTACGAGCAGTACTTC. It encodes CASSLGRRVLAEGSYEQYF. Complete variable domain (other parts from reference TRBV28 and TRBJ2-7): DVKVTQSSRYLVKRTGEKVFLECVQDMDHENMFWYRQDPGLGLRLIYFSYDVKMKEKGDIPEGYSVSREKKERFSLILESASTNQTSMYLCASSLGRRVLAEGSYEQYFGPGTRLTVT.

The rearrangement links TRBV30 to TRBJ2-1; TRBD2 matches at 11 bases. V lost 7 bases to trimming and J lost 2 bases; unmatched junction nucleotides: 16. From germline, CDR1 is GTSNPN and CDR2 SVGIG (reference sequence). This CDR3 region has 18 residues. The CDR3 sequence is CASQKFSGRGGAYNEQFF. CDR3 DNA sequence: TGTGCCTCGCAAAAATTTAGCGGGAGGGGTGGGGCCTACAATGAGCAGTTCTTC. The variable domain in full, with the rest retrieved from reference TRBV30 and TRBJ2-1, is SQTIHQWPATLVQPVGSPLSLECTVEGTSNPNLYWYRQAAGRGLQLLFYSVGIGQISSEVPQNLSASRPQDRQFILSSKKLLLSDSGFYLCASQKFSGRGGAYNEQFFGPGTRLTVL.